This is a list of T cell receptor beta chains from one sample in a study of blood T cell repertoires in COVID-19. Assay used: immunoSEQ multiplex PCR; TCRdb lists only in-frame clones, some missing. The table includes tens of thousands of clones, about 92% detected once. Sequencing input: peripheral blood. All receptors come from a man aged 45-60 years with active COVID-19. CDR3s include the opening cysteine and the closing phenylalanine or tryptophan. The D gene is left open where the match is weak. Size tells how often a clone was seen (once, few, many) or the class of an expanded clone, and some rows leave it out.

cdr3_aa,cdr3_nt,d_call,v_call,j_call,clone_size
CASSGDSIDEKLFF,TGCGCCAGCAGTGGGGACAGTATAGATGAAAAACTGTTTTTT,TRBD1,TRBV10-1,TRBJ1-4,once
CASTRQGAGEQYF,TGTGCCAGCACACGACAGGGGGCCGGCGAGCAGTACTTC,TRBD1,TRBV2,TRBJ2-7,NA
CASSSTRDSVFWRDGYTF,NA,NA,TRBV27,TRBJ1-2,NA
CSVGTGLNEKLFF,TGCAGCGTAGGGACAGGGCTGAATGAAAAACTGTTTTTT,TRBD1,TRBV29-1,TRBJ1-4,NA
CASSRGQGYLPEAFF,TGTGCCAGCAGTCGAGGACAGGGGTACCTACCTGAAGCTTTCTTT,TRBD1,TRBV28,TRBJ1-1,NA
CASSTSGAVPTDTQYF,TGTGCCAGCAGTACCTCAGGGGCGGTACCCACAGATACGCAGTATTTT,NA,TRBV6-4,TRBJ2-3,few
CASSQGGRGGSYNEQFF,TGCGCCAGCAGCCAAGGAGGTCGCGGGGGATCTTACAATGAGCAGTTCTTC,TRBD2,TRBV4-1,TRBJ2-1,NA
CASSRDRGETQYF,TGTGCCAGCAGTCGGGACAGGGGGGAGACCCAGTACTTC,TRBD1,TRBV7-8,TRBJ2-5,NA
CASSRRLAGGRINEQFF,TGTGCCAGCAGCCGCAGACTAGCGGGGGGCCGGATAAATGAGCAGTTCTTC,TRBD2,TRBV3-1/TRBV3-2,TRBJ2-1,once
CASSRRDGQETQYF,TGTGCCAGCAGCCGGAGGGACGGCCAAGAGACCCAGTACTTC,NA,TRBV5-5,TRBJ2-5,once
CASNRQGGANTIYF,TGTGCCAGCAATAGACAGGGGGGTGCAAACACCATATATTTT,TRBD1,TRBV2,TRBJ1-3,NA
CASSLSRGSGYTF,TGTGCCAGCAGTTTATCTCGGGGTTCCGGCTACACCTTC,NA,TRBV12-3/TRBV12-4,TRBJ1-2,NA
CASSLLATSQETQYF,TGCGCCAGCAGCTTACTGGCGACTAGCCAAGAGACCCAGTACTTC,NA,TRBV5-1,TRBJ2-5,NA
CASSVSGGYEQYF,TGTGCCAGCAGCGTAAGCGGCGGGTACGAGCAGTACTTC,NA,TRBV7-9,TRBJ2-7,NA
CASSVDGYEQYF,TGTGCCAGCAGCGTGGACGGTTACGAGCAGTACTTC,NA,TRBV5-5,TRBJ2-7,NA
CASSPQGASGELFF,TGTGCCAGCAGTCCACAGGGGGCATCCGGGGAGCTGTTTTTT,TRBD1,TRBV27,TRBJ2-2,NA
CASLPAGGTEAFF,TGCGCCAGCCTCCCGGCAGGCGGGACTGAAGCTTTCTTT,NA,TRBV5-1,TRBJ1-1,NA
CASSLGRAWGDEQYF,TGTGCCAGCAGCTTAGGGAGGGCATGGGGAGACGAGCAGTACTTC,NA,TRBV11-2,TRBJ2-7,NA
CASSARGDKGPTGELFF,TGCGCCAGCAGCGCGCGGGGGGACAAGGGCCCCACCGGGGAGCTGTTTTTT,TRBD2,TRBV4-1,TRBJ2-2,NA
CASSVYLATDTQYF,TGTGCCAGCAGTGTGTACTTAGCCACAGATACGCAGTATTTT,NA,TRBV2,TRBJ2-3,NA
CSVDGGGLSPNPRDYGYTF,TGCAGCGTTGATGGTGGAGGCCTTAGCCCCAATCCCCGGGACTATGGCTACACCTTC,NA,TRBV29-1,TRBJ1-2,NA
CASSSSGTGGGNTIYF,TGCGCCAGCAGCTCCTCCGGGACAGGGGGTGGAAACACCATATATTTT,TRBD1,TRBV5-1,TRBJ1-3,NA
CASSPGTGVYGYTF,TGTGCCAGCAGCCCCGGGACAGGCGTCTATGGCTACACCTTC,TRBD1,TRBV7-9,TRBJ1-2,NA
CASSPLPGTGNNEQFF,TGCGCCAGCAGCCCCCTGCCCGGGACAGGGAACAATGAGCAGTTCTTC,TRBD1,TRBV5-1,TRBJ2-1,NA
CASLLQQGNTEAFF,TGTGCCAGTCTTCTCCAACAGGGGAACACTGAAGCTTTCTTT,NA,TRBV18,TRBJ1-1,NA
CASNARDGYTF,TGTGCCAGCAATGCGAGGGATGGCTACACCTTC,NA,TRBV28,TRBJ1-2,NA
CASSVTYEQYF,TGTGCCAGCAGCGTCACATACGAGCAGTACTTC,NA,TRBV11-3,TRBJ2-7,NA